The 24 T cell receptor beta chains presented below share a single source sample, sequenced in a study of cytomegalovirus exposure and HLA in healthy donors. PCR amplification relied on 60 Vbeta primers (plus 13 Jbeta primers). Assay used: immunoSEQ multiplex PCR; TCRdb lists only in-frame clones, some missing. The repertoire includes about 200,000 clones, 65% to 80% of them detected once, and about 1.8% sits in the top ten. Sequenced input: PBMCs. These receptors came from a man between 45 and 60 years old in good health and CMV-seronegative.

V is TRBV14 and J is TRBJ2-7; 8 nucleotides match TRBD2. This CDR3 has 14 residues. Per the germline V gene, CDR1 is SGHDN and CDR2 is FVKESK. The V gene end was trimmed by 5 bases and the J gene end by 2 bases; junction bases not matched to a gene: 5. CDR3 nucleotides: TGTGCCAGCAGCGAGGCGGGAGGAACCTACGAGCAGTACTTC. Amino acids: CASSEAGGTYEQYF.

The V gene is TRBV12-5, the J gene TRBJ2-2, with D unclear. V was clipped by 3 bases and J by 0 bases, with 8 bases between them. This CDR3 has 15 amino acids. Germline V lookup: CDR1 LGHNT, CDR2 FRNRAP. The CDR3 sequence is CASGFYLPNTGELFF. Here the CDR3 DNA reads TGTGCTAGTGGTTTCTACCTACCGAACACCGGGGAGCTGTTTTTT.

The chain recombines TRBV9 with TRBJ1-2, with TRBD1 matching 11 bases. The trim removed 0 bases at V and 4 bases at J, leaving 11 bases unmatched. CDR1 is SGDLS, CDR2 YYNGEE, per germline. CDR3 length: 18 amino acids. The CDR3 bases are TGTGCCAGCAGCGTAGCACGCGGGGGGGACAGGGGGTCCTATGGCTACACCTTC. Its protein is CASSVARGGDRGSYGYTF.

The V and J genes are TRBV7-2 and TRBJ2-1, with 13 bases that match TRBD2. The CDR3 is made up of 18 amino acids. V lost 5 bases and J lost 0; bases outside the gene matches: 7. Germline V gives CDR1 SGHTA, CDR2 FQGNSA. The CDR3 spells CASSRKWTSGSSYNEQFF. Written as DNA, the CDR3 is TGTGCCAGCAGCCGAAAGTGGACTAGCGGGAGCTCCTACAATGAGCAGTTCTTC.

There are a few counts of this clone. Other DNA sequences from this sample encode an identical CDR3 as well. This rearrangement joins TRBV30 to TRBJ2-3; 8 nucleotides agree with TRBD1. The ends lost 3 bases at V and 2 bases at J; junction bases unmatched: 1. Germline CDR1 is GTSNPN and CDR2 is SVGIG (reference sequence). CDR3 size: 13 residues. CDR3 nucleotides: TGTGCCTGGAGCAGGGGGCTCACAGATACGCAGTATTTT. It codes for CAWSRGLTDTQYF.

The J gene is TRBJ2-7, the V gene TRBV30; D is unresolved. Per the germline V gene, CDR1 is GTSNPN and CDR2 is SVGIG (reference sequence). Between the trimmed V and J ends, which lost 5 bases and 7 bases, there was a span of 18 bases. The CDR3 totals 13 residues. CDR3 bases: TGTGCCTGGGGCCATCTGGGCTCTTGGGAGCAGTACTTC. It specifies CAWGHLGSWEQYF.

The rearrangement uses TRBV27 and TRBJ2-7; a weak D match, TRBD1 (5 bases). Trimming took off 7 bases at V and 4 bases at J, with 14 bases between the two ends. CDR3 length: 13 amino acids. CDR1 MNHEY and CDR2 SMNVEV come from the germline V gene (reference sequence). CDR3 loop: CASKQGRVYEQYF. The DNA for the CDR3 is TGTGCCAGCAAGCAGGGCAGGGTATACGAGCAGTACTTC.

The chain employs TRBV6-6 and TRBJ2-5; TRBD2 might be the D (6 bases). The germline V gene encodes CDR1 MNHNY and CDR2 SVGAGI (reference sequence). V lost 2 bases and J lost 4, with 11 bases in between. The CDR3 runs to 14 residues. The CDR3: CASSYGGVGETQYF. DNA for the CDR3: TGTGCCAGCAGTTACGGCGGGGTGGGAGAGACCCAGTACTTC.

The chain is built from TRBV6-6 and TRBJ1-5; 10 bases agree with TRBD1. The CDR3 consists of 15 residues. V trimming: 2 bases; J trimming: 3 bases; junction bases outside the gene matches: 1. CDR1 is MNHNY and CDR2 is SVGAGI in the germline V gene (reference sequence). The CDR3 here is CASSYGTGDNQPQHF. CDR3 nucleotide sequence: TGTGCCAGCAGTTACGGGACAGGGGACAATCAGCCCCAGCATTTT.

V gene TRBV6-1 combines with J gene TRBJ1-5; 10 positions match TRBD1. Trimming removed 7 bases from V and 4 bases from J; junction bases left unmatched: 7. Germline values: CDR1 MNHNS, CDR2 SASEGT. The CDR3 covers 15 residues. The CDR3 DNA follows: TGTGCCAGCAATCAAGGGGACAGGGGTAATCAGCCCCAGCATTTT. It translates to CASNQGDRGNQPQHF.

The rearrangement uses TRBV6-1 and TRBJ1-4; D perhaps matches TRBD1 (5 bases). Per the germline V gene, CDR1 is MNHNS and CDR2 is SASEGT. The ends were cut back, 10 bases at V and 0 bases at J, with 12 bases in the middle. This CDR3 contains 14 residues. The CDR3 spells CATRGGATNEKLFF. The CDR3 bases are TGTGCCACCCGGGGGGGTGCAACTAATGAAAAACTGTTTTTT.

The chain joins TRBV11-2 to TRBJ2-5; D gene unclear. V was cut by 4 bases and J by 4 bases, with 10 bases left in between. This CDR3 has 13 residues. In germline, CDR1 is SGHAT, CDR2 FQNNGV. The CDR3 DNA reads as TGTGCCAGCAGCTCCTCACCGGTAGAGACCCAGTACTTC. It codes for CASSSSPVETQYF.

Only a few counts were recorded for this clone. V and J are TRBV20-1 and TRBJ1-1; a weak D match, TRBD1 (5 bases). Germline CDR1 reads DFQATT; CDR2 reads SNEGSKA (reference sequence). The CDR3 extends over 11 amino acids. CDR3 sequence reads: CRPGRGAEAFF. In DNA form, the CDR3 reads TGCAGGCCAGGGAGGGGAGCTGAAGCTTTCTTT.

The rearrangement links TRBV19 to TRBJ2-2, with 9 bases fitting TRBD1. The CDR3 runs 16 residues. V shed 4 bases and J 4 bases; nucleotides not matched to a gene: 7. Germline V CDR1 and CDR2: LNHDA, SQIVND (reference sequence). This CDR3 reads CASSTSTGGGTGELFF. In nucleotides, the CDR3 is TGTGCCAGTAGTACTTCGACAGGGGGAGGCACCGGGGAGCTGTTTTTT.

The chain combines TRBV15 with TRBJ2-1; 8 nucleotides match TRBD1. The CDR3 consists of 14 residues. J was trimmed by 9 bases and V by 1 base; bases with no gene match: 5. The germline V gene encodes CDR1 LNHNV and CDR2 YYDKDF (reference sequence). This chain's CDR3 is CATSRGQGRGEQFF. In DNA form, the CDR3 reads TGTGCCACCAGCAGAGGACAGGGGCGAGGTGAGCAGTTCTTC.

The gene calls are TRBV2 and TRBJ2-5; the D is unclear. TRBJ2-7 explains the end of the DNA better; the J call may be wrong. Germline V gives CDR1 SNHLY, CDR2 FYNNEI. This CDR3 has 16 amino acids. CDR3 in amino acids: CASSIGYWAESYEQYF. The CDR3 nucleotides are TGTGCCAGCAGTATAGGTTACTGGGCCGAGTCCTACGAGCAGTACTTC.

The chain couples TRBV28 to TRBJ2-3; 10 bases agree with TRBD2. This CDR3 has 15 residues. Germline CDR1 MDHEN, CDR2 SYDVKM. Losses at the gene ends were 5 bases for V and 4 bases for J; bases not matched to a gene: 6. CDR3 amino acids: CASSPSGRAPDTQYF. The CDR3 coding sequence is TGTGCCAGCAGTCCAAGCGGGAGGGCCCCAGATACGCAGTATTTT.

The chain uses TRBV28 and TRBJ2-2; maybe TRBD1 (5 bases). CDR3 length equals 14 residues. Germline V gives CDR1 MDHEN, CDR2 SYDVKM. The V gene lost 8 bases and the J gene lost 0 bases, with 10 bases spanning the gap. The CDR3 nucleotides read TGTGCCAGCGTTGAACAGGCGAACACCGGGGAGCTGTTTTTT. Its translation is CASVEQANTGELFF.

The genes are TRBV7-9 and TRBJ1-2; TRBD1 matches 9 bases. V lost 5 bases and J lost 4; bases outside the gene matches: 2. CDR1 is SEHNR and CDR2 is FQNEAQ in the germline V gene (reference sequence). This CDR3 has 13 residues. The CDR3, as DNA: TGTGCCAGCAGCGGACAGGGGTTCTATGGCTACACCTTC. Protein sequence: CASSGQGFYGYTF.

V usage is TRBV11-3 and J usage is TRBJ2-3, with 10 bases fitting TRBD1. This CDR3 contains 14 residues. Trimming at V came to 5 bases and at J to 5 bases, leaving 4 bases not matched to a gene. CDR1 and CDR2 (germline): SGHNT, YENEEA. CDR3 sequence (DNA): TGTGCCAGCAGCAACCGGACAGGGGGAGATACGCAGTATTTT. It is translated as CASSNRTGGDTQYF.

V and J are TRBV29-1 and TRBJ2-1, with 9 bases identical to TRBD2. Germline V CDR1 and CDR2: SQVTM, ANQGSEA. The CDR3 contains 15 residues. Losses at the gene ends were 4 bases for V and 8 bases for J; bases not matched to a gene: 12. This CDR3 is CSVVIRLAGRHEQFF. The CDR3 coding sequence is TGCAGCGTTGTAATTCGGCTAGCGGGGAGGCATGAGCAGTTCTTC.

The V call is TRBV29-1, the J call TRBJ2-7; TRBD2 agrees at 10 bases. Germline lookup yields CDR1 SQVTM and CDR2 ANQGSEA. The length of the CDR3 is 16 residues. V was clipped by 1 base and J by 7 bases; unmatched bases: 13. The CDR3 is CSVEARGRSGRAEQYF. DNA of the CDR3: TGCAGCGTTGAAGCCCGGGGGAGGAGCGGGAGGGCGGAGCAGTACTTC.

The rearrangement uses TRBV5-1 and TRBJ2-3; 7 bases agree with TRBD1. V was pared by 0 bases and J by 0 bases, with 4 bases of the junction left unmatched. CDR3 size: 16 residues. The V gene's germline CDR1 is SGHRS and CDR2 YFSETQ. The CDR3 DNA reads as TGCGCCAGCAGCTTGGGAGGGACAGAAAGCACAGATACGCAGTATTTT. This sequence encodes CASSLGGTESTDTQYF.

V and J are TRBV9 and TRBJ2-3; TRBD2 might be the D (8 bases). Germline V gives CDR1 SGDLS, CDR2 YYNGEE. V gave up 4 bases and J gave up 0 bases, with 30 bases separating them. The CDR3 consists of 21 residues. The CDR3 DNA sequence: TGTGCCAGCAGCCCAACAGGGGCCTTTTTTGGTAGCGGGGCTAGCACAGATACGCAGTATTTT. This sequence encodes CASSPTGAFFGSGASTDTQYF.